These 7 T cell receptor beta chains were sequenced from one sample in a study of T cell responses to AZD1222 COVID-19 vaccine. This table comes from immunoSEQ multiplex PCR, and its TCRdb copy is limited to in-frame clones, with some not included. The data contain 150,000 to 190,000 clones, 90% of them singletons. The material was peripheral blood, obtained 28 days after the second AZD1222 dose. Receptors originate from an adult who received the AZD1222 COVID-19 vaccine.

The V and J genes are TRBV5-6 and TRBJ1-5; no definite D call. The CDR3 is 15 amino acids. The germline gives CDR1 SGHDT, CDR2 YYEEEE. V lost 0 bases and J lost 1, with 8 bases in between. The CDR3 bases are TGTGCCAGCAGCTTGGGGCCGCAGAGCAATCAGCCCCAGCATTTT. Encoded protein: CASSLGPQSNQPQHF.

J is TRBJ1-1 and V is TRBV7-9; D remains ambiguous. Germline CDR1 reads SEHNR; CDR2 reads FQNEAQ (reference sequence). The V gene lost 1 base and the J gene lost 1 base, with 7 bases spanning the gap. There are 14 residues in the CDR3. In DNA, the CDR3 is TGTGCCAGCAGCTTAGAACAGAAGAACACTGAAGCTTTCTTT. Translated, it gives CASSLEQKNTEAFF.

The chain joins TRBV18 to TRBJ1-5; weak D call: TRBD1 (5 bases). Per germline, CDR1 KGHSH and CDR2 LQKENI. This CDR3 has 15 amino acids. With 2 bases removed from V and 4 bases from J, the gap between germline ends came to 12 bases. As DNA, the CDR3 is TGTGCCAGCTCACCAGTCGGGGGGACTAATCAGCCCCAGCATTTT. Its translation is CASSPVGGTNQPQHF.

The chain uses TRBV5-3 and TRBJ1-6, with 7 bases that match TRBD1. TRBV5-3 is flagged as an ORF with uncertain function. Losses at the gene ends were 2 bases for V and 8 bases for J; bases not matched to a gene: 4. The length of the CDR3 is 14 residues. In nucleotides, the CDR3 is TGTGCCAGAAGCTTCCGGGACAGTCATTCACCCCTCCACTTT. Protein: CARSFRDSHSPLHF.

V gene TRBV21-1 combines with J gene TRBJ1-1. TRBV21-1 is an annotated pseudogene. There are 18 residues in the CDR3. The CDR3 loop reads CASTSGENLRRRHAEAFF. The CDR3 DNA follows: TGTGCCAGCACCTCGGGGGAGAATCTTAGGCGGCGGCACGCTGAAGCTTTCTTT.

The chain has TRBV7-8 and TRBJ2-7, with D maybe TRBD1 (5 bases). Deletions cut 2 bases from V and 0 bases from J, with 8 bases between. The V gene's germline CDR1 is SGHVS and CDR2 FQNEAQ. CDR3 length equals 14 residues. CDR3: CASSLQGSSYEQYF. CDR3 DNA sequence: TGTGCCAGCAGCTTACAGGGTAGCTCCTACGAGCAGTACTTC.

V usage is TRBV19 and J usage is TRBJ2-2, with D possibly being TRBD1 (6 bases). This CDR3 spans 14 amino acids. V gave up 6 bases and J gave up 6 bases, with 14 bases separating them. Germline values: CDR1 LNHDA, CDR2 SQIVND (reference sequence). CDR3 amino acids: CASSGQIKAGELFF. As DNA, the CDR3 is TGTGCCAGTAGCGGACAGATCAAGGCCGGGGAGCTGTTTTTT.